These 16 T cell receptor beta chains originate from one sample sequenced in a study of OX40 agonist ivuxolimab in advanced cancers. The method behind the library was the immunoSEQ multiplex PCR assay. TCRdb provides this immuneACCESS table in a form limited to in-frame rearrangements. Some clones are lacking; in checked studies, under half of them reflect an unresolved V gene, and why the rest are absent is not known. The sample table shows about 24,000 clones, and around 84% are seen once. The ten largest clones take up roughly 17% of the sample. The sequencing used CD4+ or CD8+ T cells sorted from blood, collected in a trial of the OX40 agonist ivuxolimab. The receptors originated from an adult with an advanced solid tumor such as melanoma, head and neck, liver or kidney cancer.

The rearrangement uses TRBV19 and TRBJ2-7; TRBD1 matches at 8 bases. The length of the CDR3 is 15 residues. Germline CDR1 reads LNHDA; CDR2 reads SQIVND (reference sequence). The V and J ends lost 7 bases and 2 bases, in that order; junction bases with no gene match: 10. CDR3 sequence reads: CASKNTGTGTYEQYF. For the CDR3, the DNA is TGTGCCAGTAAAAATACCGGGACAGGTACCTACGAGCAGTACTTC. The full variable domain, in which reference TRBV19 and TRBJ2-7 provide the parts outside the CDR3, is DGGITQSPKYLFRKEGQNVTLSCEQNLNHDAMYWYRQDPGQGLRLIYYSQIVNDFQKGDIAEGYSVSREKKESFPLTVTSAQKNPTAFYLCASKNTGTGTYEQYFGPGTRLTVT.

This clone appeared a few times. J is TRBJ2-7 and V is TRBV15; 13 bases are a match to TRBD2. CDR1 and CDR2 (germline): LNHNV, YYDKDF (reference sequence). The CDR3 runs to 14 residues. V shed 1 base and J 6 bases; nucleotides not matched to a gene: 0. Written as DNA, the CDR3 is TGTGCCACCAGCAGAGGGACTAGCGGGGGCGAGCAGTACTTC. Amino acid sequence: CATSRGTSGGEQYF. The entire variable domain, with the rest obtained from reference TRBV15 and TRBJ2-7, is as follows: DAMVIQNPRYQVTQFGKPVTLSCSQTLNHNVMYWYQQKSSQAPKLLFHYYDKDFNNEADTPDNFQSRRPNTSFCFLDIRSPGLGDTAMYLCATSRGTSGGEQYFGPGTRLTVT.

The chain is built from TRBV7-2 and TRBJ2-7; weak D call: TRBD1 (5 bases). This CDR3 region has 14 residues. Germline V gene lookup returns CDR1 SGHTA and CDR2 FQGNSA. The V gene lost 2 bases and the J gene lost 3 bases, with 11 bases spanning the gap. CDR3 DNA sequence: TGTGCCAGCAGCTTATCTCCAGGGTACTACGAGCAGTACTTC. Its translation: CASSLSPGYYEQYF. The variable domain in full, completed from reference TRBV7-2 and TRBJ2-7, reads GAGVSQSPSNKVTEKGKDVELRCDPISGHTALYWYRQSLGQGLEFLIYFQGNSAPDKSGLPSDRFSAERTGGSVSTLTIQRTQQEDSAVYLCASSLSPGYYEQYFGPGTRLTVT.

The chain has TRBV7-2 and TRBJ2-1; TRBD2 matches 15 bases. This CDR3 has 15 residues. Germline CDR1 and CDR2: SGHTA and FQGNSA. The V gene end was trimmed by 5 bases and the J gene end by 6 bases; junction bases not matched to a gene: 2. The CDR3 coding sequence is TGTGCCAGCAGCCGGACTAGCGGGGGGGTCAATGAGCAGTTCTTC. The encoded protein is CASSRTSGGVNEQFF.

The CDR3 protein is CASRATGPGGYTF. The CDR3 nucleotides are TGTGCCAGCAGAGCGACAGGGCCGGGTGGCTACACCTTC. The chain joins TRBV2 to TRBJ1-2; 7 bases are a match to TRBD1. V lost 6 bases to trimming and J lost 7 bases; unmatched junction nucleotides: 8. CDR1 is SNHLY and CDR2 is FYNNEI in the germline V gene. The CDR3 consists of 13 residues.

V usage is TRBV11-1 and J usage is TRBJ1-4; D unresolved. The length of the CDR3 is 18 residues. CDR1 and CDR2 (germline): SGHAT, FQDESV (reference sequence). V shed 6 bases and J shed 5 bases, with 25 bases lying between them. The DNA for the CDR3 is TGTGCCAGCAGTGAACTGTGGAGTCTCCCAGTCGACAATGAAAAACTGTTTTTT. Protein product: CASSELWSLPVDNEKLFF.

V is TRBV10-1 and J is TRBJ2-1; the D is unclear. Trimming removed 4 bases from V and 0 bases from J, with 10 bases in between. CDR1 and CDR2 from the germline V gene are WNHNN and SYGVQD (reference sequence). The CDR3 sequence is 15 residues long. CDR3 region: CASSVALSSYNEQFF. The CDR3 bases are TGCGCCAGCAGTGTGGCACTGAGCTCCTACAATGAGCAGTTCTTC.

The chain combines TRBV29-1 with TRBJ1-2; D not resolved. V was shortened by 4 bases and J by 2 bases, with 8 bases between the two germline ends. This CDR3 is 12 amino acids long. Per the germline V gene, CDR1 is SQVTM and CDR2 is ANQGSEA. The CDR3, as DNA: TGCAGCGTTGTGTCGGTAAACTATGGCTACACCTTC. It specifies CSVVSVNYGYTF.

V usage is TRBV16 and J usage is TRBJ1-2, with D unclear. In germline, CDR1 is KGHSY, CDR2 FQNENV. This CDR3 spans 14 amino acids. Trimming removed 0 bases at V and 2 bases at J, with 7 bases between. CDR3 region: CASSQSSWNYGYTF. CDR3 nucleotides: TGTGCCAGCAGCCAATCTTCGTGGAACTATGGCTACACCTTC.

V and J are TRBV10-2 and TRBJ2-2; D gene ambiguous. The V end lost 4 bases, the J end lost 4 bases, and 4 bases lay between the germline ends. This CDR3 contains 12 residues. Germline lookup yields CDR1 WSHSY and CDR2 SAAADI. CDR3 amino acids: CASSVATGELFF. In DNA form, the CDR3 reads TGCGCCAGCAGTGTAGCCACCGGGGAGCTGTTTTTT.

This rearrangement joins TRBV29-1 to TRBJ2-5; TRBD1 or TRBD2 may be the D gene (5 bases each). The end of the DNA fits TRBJ2-7 better, so the J call may be wrong. The CDR3 has 11 amino acids. The germline CDR1 and CDR2 sequences are SQVTM and ANQGSEA. The CDR3 here is CSARESYEQYF. DNA for the CDR3: TGCAGCGCCAGGGAGTCCTACGAGCAGTACTTC.

The chain combines TRBV5-6 with TRBJ2-3; tentatively, D is TRBD1 (6 bases). Between the trimmed V and J ends, which lost 4 bases and 7 bases, there was a span of 10 bases. Germline V CDR1 and CDR2: SGHDT, YYEEEE. The CDR3 extends over 12 amino acids. CDR3 DNA sequence: TGTGCCAGCAGCGTCACAGGGTATACGCAGTATTTT. It yields the protein CASSVTGYTQYF.

The chain joins TRBV19 to TRBJ2-7; the match to TRBD2 covers 13 bases. With V trimmed by 1 base and J by 6 bases, 3 bases remained unmatched. The CDR3 spans 15 residues. Germline CDR1 LNHDA, CDR2 SQIVND (reference sequence). The CDR3: CASSIGTSGSAEQYF. The CDR3 DNA is TGTGCCAGTAGTATAGGGACTAGCGGGAGCGCCGAGCAGTACTTC.

V and J are TRBV29-1 and TRBJ1-1; 7 nucleotides align to TRBD1. This CDR3 has 14 residues. The J segment lost 1 base and the V segment lost 6 bases, leaving 8 bases of the junction unmatched. The V gene's germline CDR1 is SQVTM and CDR2 ANQGSEA. The CDR3 here is CSVRQGGENTEAFF. The CDR3 coding sequence is TGCAGCGTGAGACAGGGAGGGGAGAACACTGAAGCTTTCTTT.

The chain has TRBV19 and TRBJ2-2; D possibly corresponds to TRBD2 (6 bases). CDR1 and CDR2 from the germline V gene are LNHDA and SQIVND (reference sequence). The CDR3 extends over 15 amino acids. The V end was cut by 3 bases, the J end by 3 bases, with 11 bases between. The CDR3 DNA reads TGTGCCAGTAGTATGTCGGGACTGTACACCGGGGAGCTGTTTTTT. Protein sequence: CASSMSGLYTGELFF.

The CDR3: CASSQDRQGVGNTEAFF. CDR3 bases: TGCGCCAGCAGCCAAGATCGGCAGGGGGTGGGGAACACTGAAGCTTTCTTT. V gene TRBV4-1 combines with J gene TRBJ1-1; 7 bases fit TRBD1. The CDR3 length is 17 residues. Trimming removed 0 bases from V and 1 base from J; junction bases left unmatched: 8. CDR1 and CDR2 (germline): MGHRA, YSYEKL.